A single sample is the source of the 27 T cell receptor beta chains below, sequenced in a study of human T cells and chemical hapten exposure. TCRdb itself ran the RACE reads through MiXCR, one entry per CDR3 protein. The top ten clones hold over 3% of a sample with around 71,000 distinct CDR3 sequences, around 9.5% of them seen once. Time point described: patch test 1, 2 weeks after DPC sensitization. Regarding treatment: therapeutic diphenylcyclopropenone sensitization with weekly scalp DPC. Sequenced here: whole blood, sampled in connection with sensitization to the hapten diphenylcyclopropenone (DPC). The receptors stem from a woman in her forties with alopecia areata. Some clones in this sample may be carry-over from other donors' samples.

The rearrangement joins TRBV7-2 to TRBJ1-1; D uncertain. The CDR3 sequence is 16 residues long. Germline loops: CDR1 SGHTA, CDR2 FQGNSA. V lost 7 bases and J 5 bases, leaving 23 bases between the germline ends. This CDR3 reads CASINPGRGGETEAFF. CDR3 coding DNA: TGTGCCAGCATCAACCCCGGGCGGGGAGGAGAAACTGAAGCTTTCTTT.

The J gene is TRBJ2-3, the V gene TRBV4-3, with D maybe TRBD2 (6 bases). The CDR3 has 14 amino acids. CDR1 LGHNA and CDR2 YSLEER come from the germline V gene. The V end lost 4 bases, the J end lost 4 bases, and 12 bases lay between the germline ends. CDR3 region: CASSPRRESDTQYF. In DNA, the CDR3 is TGCGCCAGCAGCCCACGGAGGGAGTCAGATACGCAGTATTTT.

Ten or more counts support this clonotype. No DNA is shown, since the ends of the CDR3 on it are uncertain; the CDR3 is the one TCRdb lists. This sequence joins TRBV7-5 and TRBJ2-1; the table assigns TRBD2, which was not confirmed against the DNA. TRBV7-5 is listed as a pseudogene. The CDR3 numbers 19 amino acids, ends counted. The CDR3 sequence is CISVPEAQIAGHAYNEQFF.

This clonotype was counted many times. The chain employs TRBV28 and TRBJ1-6; perhaps TRBD1 as D (6 bases). The V gene lost 6 bases and the J gene lost 7 bases, with 19 bases spanning the gap. Per the germline V gene, CDR1 is MDHEN and CDR2 is SYDVKM. There are 16 residues in the CDR3. Here the CDR3 reads CASRIITEGDNSPLHF. The CDR3 coding sequence is TGTGCCAGCAGGATAATCACAGAGGGGGACAATTCACCCCTCCACTTT. The variable domain in full, with the rest retrieved from reference TRBV28 and TRBJ1-6, is DVKVTQSSRYLVKRTGEKVFLECVQDMDHENMFWYRQDPGLGLRLIYFSYDVKMKEKGDIPEGYSVSREKKERFSLILESASTNQTSMYLCASRIITEGDNSPLHFGNGTRLTVT.

The chain combines TRBV4-3 with TRBJ2-3; D gene ambiguous. V was shortened by 3 bases and J by 5 bases, with 9 bases between the two germline ends. This CDR3 is built from 13 residues. Germline loops: CDR1 LGHNA, CDR2 YSLEER. For the CDR3, the DNA is TGCGCCAGCAGCCAGACCAGCCAAGATACGCAGTATTTT. Translation: CASSQTSQDTQYF.

The rearrangement links TRBV7-6 to TRBJ2-2; 7 bases match TRBD2. The CDR3 runs to 15 residues. The V segment lost 5 bases and the J segment 3 bases; nucleotides outside the gene matches: 6. The germline V gene has CDR1 SGHVS and CDR2 FNYEAQ. DNA for the CDR3: TGTGCCAGCAGCCGTAGCGGGCGATACACCGGGGAGCTGTTTTTT. Protein: CASSRSGRYTGELFF.

This clonotype was seen at least ten times. V gene TRBV12-3 or TRBV12-4 combines with J gene TRBJ1-1; no clear D gene. Trimming took off 2 bases at V and 7 bases at J, with 8 bases between the two ends. The CDR3 contains 12 residues. The CDR3 protein is CASSLTRIEAFF. The CDR3 DNA follows: TGTGCCAGCAGTTTAACTAGGATTGAAGCTTTCTTT.

There are many counts of this clonotype. The chain uses TRBV2 and TRBJ2-7, with 9 bases lining up with TRBD1. CDR3 length: 15 residues. Germline CDR1 SNHLY, CDR2 FYNNEI. The J segment lost 3 bases and the V segment lost 2 bases, leaving 5 bases of the junction unmatched. The CDR3, as DNA: TGTGCCAGCAGTGAAACAGGACAGGGGCTCTACGAGCAGTACTTC. Translated, it gives CASSETGQGLYEQYF. The full variable domain, completed using reference TRBV2 and TRBJ2-7, is EPEVTQTPSHQVTQMGQEVILRCVPISNHLYFYWYRQILGQKVEFLVSFYNNEISEKSEIFDDQFSVERPDGSNFTLKIRSTKLEDSAMYFCASSETGQGLYEQYFGPGTRLTVT.

This clonotype was seen a handful of times. The chain is built from TRBV29-1 and TRBJ2-6; 7 nucleotides match TRBD1. Looked up from germline, CDR1 is SQVTM and CDR2 is ANQGSEA. The CDR3 runs to 14 residues. The V gene end was trimmed by 7 bases and the J gene end by 4 bases; junction bases not matched to a gene: 7. The CDR3 nucleotides read TGCAGCGCCCGGACAGGTTACGGGGCCAACGTCCTGACTTTC. Protein: CSARTGYGANVLTF.

This clonotype was recorded many times. The chain is built from TRBV12-3 or TRBV12-4 and TRBJ1-6; 7 nucleotides align to TRBD1. Trimming removed 4 bases from V and 7 bases from J; junction bases left unmatched: 7. The CDR3 has 15 amino acids. The CDR3 is CASSSRGTENSPLHF. Here the CDR3 DNA reads TGTGCCAGCAGTTCTAGGGGGACAGAGAATTCACCCCTCCACTTT.

This clonotype has at least ten counts. One end of the junction is discordant with germline, which a read error may explain. The V call is TRBV30, the J call TRBJ1-5, with D uncertain. This CDR3 contains 17 residues. CDR1 is GTSNPN, CDR2 SVGIG, per germline (reference sequence). The CDR3 DNA follows: TGTGCCTGGAGTCTCGGGAGGGTAGGGAGTAGCGATCAGCCCCAGCATTTT. It is translated as CAWSLGRVGSSDQPQHF.

This clonotype was seen repeatedly, ten times or more. The chain couples TRBV7-9 to TRBJ2-3; D gene ambiguous. The CDR3 has 15 residues. Trimming stripped 1 base from V and 2 bases from J, with 10 bases between. Looked up from germline, CDR1 is SEHNR and CDR2 is FQNEAQ (reference sequence). In DNA form, the CDR3 reads TGTGCCAGCAGCTTAGGGACGGTCCCCACAGATACGCAGTATTTT. Amino acids: CASSLGTVPTDTQYF.

This clonotype was found a few times. V and J are TRBV5-6 and TRBJ2-5, with D possibly being TRBD2 (6 bases). Germline V gives CDR1 SGHDT, CDR2 YYEEEE. CDR3 length: 14 residues. Trimming stripped 4 bases from V and 1 base from J, with 11 bases between. The CDR3 region has the DNA TGTGCCAGCAGCCCGGGAGCAGGCCAAGAGACCCAGTACTTC. This translates into CASSPGAGQETQYF.

This clonotype was seen repeatedly, ten times or more. V and J are TRBV5-1 and TRBJ1-1; maybe TRBD1 (5 bases). Trimming left V 5 bases short and J 4 bases short, with 15 bases between. In germline, CDR1 is SGHRS, CDR2 YFSETQ. This CDR3 has 14 residues. CDR3 in amino acids: CASSPLGGSTEAFF. The CDR3 DNA reads as TGCGCCAGCAGTCCCCTCGGGGGTAGCACTGAAGCTTTCTTT.

This clonotype was seen a few times. The chain carries TRBV3-1 and TRBJ2-7; the D gene could be TRBD1 or TRBD2 (6 bases each). The CDR3 loop spans 15 amino acids. Per the germline V gene, CDR1 is LGHDT and CDR2 is YNNKEL (reference sequence). V dropped 3 bases and J dropped 8 bases, with 20 bases sitting between them. The CDR3 loop is CASSQEGVQGRKQYF. CDR3 coding DNA: TGTGCCAGCAGCCAGGAGGGGGTCCAGGGAAGAAAGCAGTACTTC.

This clonotype has at least ten counts. This sequence joins TRBV2 and TRBJ2-2; D possibly corresponds to TRBD2 (5 bases). Germline V gives CDR1 SNHLY, CDR2 FYNNEI. The CDR3 extends over 15 amino acids. V was cut by 4 bases and J by 5 bases, with 14 bases left in between. The CDR3 here is CASSGSRTATGELFF. CDR3 nucleotide sequence: TGTGCCAGCAGTGGATCGCGGACTGCTACCGGGGAGCTGTTTTTT.

A word on this clonotype: One base away lies a much larger clone, so this may be a sequencing read error. This chain uses TRBV3-1 with TRBJ2-4; TRBD2 agrees at 8 bases. Germline CDR1 and CDR2: LGHDT and YNNKEL (reference sequence). The CDR3 spans 14 residues. CDR3 DNA: TGTGCCAGCTCCGCCAGGACTAGCCAAAACATTCAGAACTTC. It codes for CASSARTSQNIQNF. Full variable domain (outside the CDR3, taken from reference TRBV3-1 and TRBJ2-4): DTAVSQTPKYLVTQMGNDKSIKCEQNLGHDTMYWYKQDSKKFLKIMFSYNNKELIINETVPNRFSPKSPDKAHLNLHINSLELGDSAVYFCASSARTSQNIQNFGAGTRLSVL.

J is TRBJ1-1 and V is TRBV5-1; 7 nucleotides agree with TRBD1. This CDR3 contains 15 residues. Germline trimming cut 5 bases from V and 1 base from J; bases unmatched to any gene: 8. Germline V lookup: CDR1 SGHRS, CDR2 YFSETQ. This CDR3 is CASRPTGAQNTEAFF. The CDR3, as DNA: TGCGCCAGCAGACCCACAGGGGCCCAGAACACTGAAGCTTTCTTT.

This clonotype came up a few times. The chain links TRBV15 to TRBJ2-1, with 9 bases identical to TRBD2. V shed 8 bases, J shed 6 bases, and the junction held 11 bases outside the gene matches. Germline assignment: CDR1 LNHNV and CDR2 YYDKDF (reference sequence). The CDR3 runs 15 residues. Written as DNA, the CDR3 is TGTGCCACCGATACGGGACTAGCAGTCGGCAATGAGCAGTTCTTC. Its protein product is CATDTGLAVGNEQFF.

There are many counts of this clonotype. The genes are TRBV6-5 and TRBJ1-6, with D hard to call. The CDR3 has 14 residues. Trimming removed 6 bases from V and 7 bases from J, with 13 bases in between. CDR1 and CDR2 from the germline V gene are MNHEY and SVGAGI. The CDR3 protein is CASRLHDWNSPLHF. CDR3 bases: TGTGCCAGCAGGCTACATGATTGGAATTCACCCCTCCACTTT.

This chain uses TRBV7-9 with TRBJ1-6, with TRBD1 as a possible D gene (5 bases). V was clipped by 3 bases and J by 10 bases, with 19 bases between them. CDR1 is SEHNR and CDR2 is FQNEAQ in the germline V gene (reference sequence). The CDR3 spans 16 residues. CDR3: CASSLGPTLGVSPLHF. CDR3 DNA sequence: TGTGCCAGCAGCTTGGGGCCCACCCTCGGGGTGTCACCCCTCCACTTT.

This clonotype was observed at least ten times. Here the CDR3 reads CASSQTIAKNIQYF. CDR3 bases: TGTGCCAGCAGCCAGACTATAGCCAAAAACATTCAGTACTTC. The V call is TRBV6-2 or TRBV6-3, the J call TRBJ2-4; perhaps TRBD2 as D (5 bases). The CDR3 totals 14 residues. The germline gives CDR1 MNHEY, CDR2 SVGEGT. Trimming cost V 6 bases and J 0 bases, with 9 bases left between them.

This chain connects TRBV7-2 to TRBJ2-3; 9 nucleotides agree with TRBD2. V dropped 3 bases and J dropped 0; count of bases not matched to a gene: 10. This CDR3 comprises 18 residues. Germline CDR1 and CDR2: SGHTA and FQGNSA. CDR3 coding DNA: TGTGCCAGCAGCTTCGGCGGGGGGGCCACGATTAGCACAGATACGCAGTATTTT. Translating it yields CASSFGGGATISTDTQYF.

Details on this clonotype: This may be a read error, as it is one base from a much larger clone. The chain employs TRBV5-6 and TRBJ2-3; TRBD2 agrees at 7 bases. CDR3 size: 14 residues. Germline CDR1 SGHDT, CDR2 YYEEEE. The CDR3 DNA reads TGTGCCAGCAGCTCCCGCCGGGGGGAAGATGCGCAGTATTTT. Amino acids: CASSSRRGEDAQYF.

V usage is TRBV11-2 and J usage is TRBJ2-2, with D maybe TRBD2 (5 bases). In germline, CDR1 is SGHAT, CDR2 FQNNGV. The CDR3 is 13 residues long. The V end lost 6 bases, the J end lost 6 bases, and 11 bases lay between the germline ends. Written as DNA, the CDR3 is TGTGCCAGCAGTTCTCAGGAGGCCGGGGAGCTGTTTTTT. Amino acids: CASSSQEAGELFF.

J is TRBJ2-5 and V is TRBV30, with TRBD2 identical over 7 bases. Germline V gene sequence: CDR1 GTSNPN, CDR2 SVGIG (reference sequence). This CDR3 spans 12 amino acids. V trimming: 5 bases; J trimming: 0 bases; junction bases outside the gene matches: 0. CDR3: CAWGGDQETQYF. CDR3 bases: TGTGCCTGGGGGGGGGACCAAGAGACCCAGTACTTC.

The V gene is TRBV3-2, the J gene TRBJ2-1; the D segment call TRBD2 is taken from the table without a DNA check. TRBV3-2 is reported as a pseudogene. The CDR3 sequence is 16 residues long. The CDR3 DNA is TGTGCCAGCAGCCAAGATTCCCCGACTAGCGGGGTTGAGCAGTTCTTC. It yields the protein CASSQDSPTSGVEQFF.